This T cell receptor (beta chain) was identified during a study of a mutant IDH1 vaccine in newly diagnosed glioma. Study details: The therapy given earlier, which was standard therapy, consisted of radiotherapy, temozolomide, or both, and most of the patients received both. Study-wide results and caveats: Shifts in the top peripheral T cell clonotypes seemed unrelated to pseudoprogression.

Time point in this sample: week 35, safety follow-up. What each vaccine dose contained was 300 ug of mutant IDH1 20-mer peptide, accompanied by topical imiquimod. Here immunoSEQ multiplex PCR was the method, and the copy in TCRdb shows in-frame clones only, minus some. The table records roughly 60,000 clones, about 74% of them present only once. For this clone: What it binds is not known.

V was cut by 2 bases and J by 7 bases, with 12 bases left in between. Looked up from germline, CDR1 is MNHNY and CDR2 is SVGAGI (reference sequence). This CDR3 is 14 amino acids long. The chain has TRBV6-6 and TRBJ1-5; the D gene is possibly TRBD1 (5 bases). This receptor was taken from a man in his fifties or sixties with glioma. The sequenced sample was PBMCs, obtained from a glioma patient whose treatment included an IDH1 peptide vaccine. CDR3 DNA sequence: TGTGCCAGCAGTTACGCGGACCGGGGGCAGCCCCAGCATTTT. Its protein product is CASSYADRGQPQHF.